The present entry profiles one TCR beta chain with its context. These data originate in a study of T cells in Graves' hyperthyroidism and ophthalmopathy. Study-level background: Peripheral blood was obtained at initial diagnosis, preceding any treatment.

RNA transcripts provided the source from which TCR beta CDR3 regions were amplified. Using the HTBI primer set, a first-round RT-PCR was run on the TCR CDR3. TCRdb ran MiXCR on the multiplex PCR reads and lists one entry per CDR3 protein. The sample lists under 550,000 distinct CDR3 sequences, 20% occurring once. The V end was cut by 3 bases, the J end by 9 bases, with 18 bases between. The CDR3 length is 14 residues. Germline V lookup: CDR1 KGHSH, CDR2 LQKENI. Patients with ophthalmopathy all had a Clinical Activity Score of at least 3, a NOSPECS grade of at least 4 and duration under 3 months. V gene TRBV18 combines with J gene TRBJ2-7; weak D call: TRBD2 (5 bases). Sequences were obtained from blood. This TCR came from a middle-aged man with Graves' ophthalmopathy. The CDR3 loop reads CASSPLSVEAGQYF. The CDR3 nucleotides read TGTGCCAGCTCACCCCTTTCGGTGGAGGCGGGGCAGTACTTC.